A selection of T cell receptor beta chains follows, all from one sample in a study of T cells in Graves' hyperthyroidism and ophthalmopathy. TCRdb ran MiXCR on the multiplex PCR reads and lists one entry per CDR3 protein. The data show 300,000 or so distinct CDR3 sequences, about 18% seen once. Sequencing was carried out using blood. The receptors were gathered from a woman aged 45-65 years with Graves' hyperthyroidism. Both conserved end residues are part of each CDR3. Each record gives: V gene, J gene, CDR3 protein.

V: TRBV28
J: TRBJ1-1
CDR3: CASSRTGGLEAFF

V: TRBV7-9
J: TRBJ1-1
CDR3: CASSLGPSLNTEAFF

V: TRBV11-2
J: TRBJ1-3
CDR3: CASSPIRGPYGNTIYF

V: TRBV12-3/TRBV12-4
J: TRBJ1-4
CDR3: CASSDRRAKGTNEKLFF

V: TRBV20-1
J: TRBJ2-3
CDR3: CSASPGGVGTDTQYF

V: TRBV3-1
J: TRBJ2-7
CDR3: CASSQGGHEQYF

V: TRBV12-3/TRBV12-4
J: TRBJ2-2
CDR3: CASSWQGATGELFF

V: TRBV4-1
J: TRBJ1-4
CDR3: CASSLGTGVAEKLFF

V: TRBV6-1
J: TRBJ2-2
CDR3: CASARSTETLNTGELFF

V: TRBV5-4
J: TRBJ2-1
CDR3: CASSLGSGLAGGEQFF

V: TRBV13
J: TRBJ2-3
CDR3: CASSFQRKDTQYF

V: TRBV18
J: TRBJ2-7
CDR3: CASSPPDRYEQYF

V: TRBV7-3
J: TRBJ2-1
CDR3: CASSLIAGIGNEQFF

V: TRBV5-1
J: TRBJ1-3
CDR3: CASSDGQVNTIYF

V: TRBV28
J: TRBJ2-2
CDR3: CASSFTRESNTGELFF

V: TRBV2
J: TRBJ2-1
CDR3: CASTRGGEQFF

V: TRBV29-1
J: TRBJ1-4
CDR3: CSVEDSGAGEKLFF

V: TRBV29-1
J: TRBJ2-3
CDR3: CSVEVIGFTDTQYF

V: TRBV5-6
J: TRBJ1-2
CDR3: CASSLVGTPGGYGYTF

V: TRBV11-2
J: TRBJ2-1
CDR3: CASSRTSGGYNEQFF

V: TRBV18
J: TRBJ1-2
CDR3: CASSLDRERGYTF

V: TRBV28
J: TRBJ2-5
CDR3: CASSVGGQGDEETQYF

V: TRBV28
J: TRBJ1-2
CDR3: CASSLWGGNYGYTF

V: TRBV11-2
J: TRBJ2-3
CDR3: CASRSGTSESTDTQYF

V: TRBV27
J: TRBJ2-1
CDR3: CASSLSGGPYRYNEQFF

V: TRBV6-5
J: TRBJ2-3
CDR3: CASSYSNAPTGADTQYF

V: TRBV18
J: TRBJ2-7
CDR3: CASSLRADSYEQYF

V: TRBV5-8
J: TRBJ1-2
CDR3: CASSLGWPGPYGYTF

V: TRBV6-2/TRBV6-3
J: TRBJ1-1
CDR3: CASSYSGTGFLEAFF

V: TRBV20-1
J: TRBJ1-2
CDR3: CSARGRDYGYTF

V: TRBV7-9
J: TRBJ2-2
CDR3: CASSSWTGPNTGELFF

V: TRBV28
J: TRBJ2-5
CDR3: CASSDRAGYGETQYF

V: TRBV20-1
J: TRBJ2-1
CDR3: CSVLLSTGGGPTNEQFF

V: TRBV28
J: TRBJ2-7
CDR3: CASGVPGLSEQYF

V: TRBV3-1
J: TRBJ2-7
CDR3: CASSRGWDSYYEQYF

V: TRBV30
J: TRBJ1-5
CDR3: CAWTEAGGNQPQHF

V: TRBV28
J: TRBJ2-4
CDR3: CASMVGAKNIQYF

V: TRBV6-2/TRBV6-3
J: TRBJ2-1
CDR3: CASSYRRGGTYNEQFF

V: TRBV27
J: TRBJ1-1
CDR3: CASRSVVGVGTEAFF

V: TRBV12-3/TRBV12-4
J: TRBJ2-7
CDR3: CASTFQGGPYEQYF

V: TRBV5-1
J: TRBJ1-2
CDR3: CASSLAGVGGYGYTF

V: TRBV20-1
J: TRBJ2-7
CDR3: CSARAAGGYEQYF

V: TRBV20-1
J: TRBJ2-7
CDR3: CSVRRGGSDYEQYF

V: TRBV20-1
J: TRBJ2-3
CDR3: CSARMTSGPGDTQYF

V: TRBV28
J: TRBJ1-5
CDR3: CASSAGHYSNQPQHF

V: TRBV7-9
J: TRBJ2-3
CDR3: CASTEDRTSTDTQYF

V: TRBV7-9
J: TRBJ2-1
CDR3: CASSLASGFYDEQFF

V: TRBV20-1
J: TRBJ1-2
CDR3: CSAKGTVNYGYTF

V: TRBV5-1
J: TRBJ2-3
CDR3: CASRPNPTDTQYF

V: TRBV6-1
J: TRBJ2-7
CDR3: CASRLRDKGPYEQYF

V: TRBV5-1
J: TRBJ1-1
CDR3: CASSFDGTNTEAFF

V: TRBV19
J: TRBJ1-6
CDR3: CASSIAGRVDSPLHF

V: TRBV20-1
J: TRBJ1-1
CDR3: CSAGQGAFTEAFF

V: TRBV7-3
J: TRBJ2-7
CDR3: CASSPGTSGRERQYF

V: TRBV27
J: TRBJ2-1
CDR3: CASSQLAGVSWTYNEQFF

V: TRBV10-3
J: TRBJ2-1
CDR3: CAISGTGIDNEQFF

V: TRBV24-1
J: TRBJ2-1
CDR3: CATSDSTSGGYNEQFF